The sequence of this TCR beta chain was determined in a study of T cell responses to AZD1222 COVID-19 vaccine. Sequencing was performed with immunoSEQ multiplex PCR; in TCRdb, only in-frame clones are kept and a portion is missing. The table includes approximately 170,000 clones, under 95% detected once. About this clone: The target antigen is unknown.

Study-wide points: The donor group comprised mostly white British people and more females; the analysis possibly underestimated clonal diversity.

The sample in question was peripheral blood, obtained on day 0 of AZD1222 vaccination. This clonotype was sampled from an adult in good health.

CDR3 in amino acids: CASSQPTGDTQYF. DNA of the CDR3: TGTGCCAGCAGCCAACCAACAGGGGATACGCAGTATTTT. V is TRBV11-2 and J is TRBJ2-3, with a possible D match to TRBD1 (6 bases). V dropped 5 bases and J dropped 6 bases, with 12 bases sitting between them. Germline loops: CDR1 SGHAT, CDR2 FQNNGV. The CDR3 loop spans 13 amino acids.